Listed below are T cell receptor beta chains from one sample, sequenced in a study of T cell repertoires in cytomegalovirus infection. TCRdb independently ran MiXCR on the reads; one entry per CDR3 protein. Of about 480,000 distinct CDR3 sequences listed, roughly a third are singletons. For these receptors, no antigen is known. The source material was cultured PBMCs, sampled from culture after CMV antigen stimulation. The origin of the receptors is a human donor in good health (CMV status not recorded). Some clones in this sample may be carry-over from other donors' samples. The CDR3 runs from the conserved cysteine through the conserved F or W. Fields, in order: D gene, clone size, V gene, J gene, CDR3 DNA, CDR3 protein. D genes are given only for firm matches. Clone sizes are given selectively: once, few, many, or a class where the clone is expanded.

D: .; size: few; V: TRBV7-6; J: TRBJ1-2; DNA: TGTGCCAGCAGCGCCCTCGGCGGGGGGGCAGTGGGGTATGGCTACACCTTC; CDR3: CASSALGGGAVGYGYTF
D: .; size: many; V: TRBV7-9; J: TRBJ1-1; DNA: TGTGCCAGCAACTTTCTGTTGCTGGGTGAAGCTTTCTTT; CDR3: CASNFLLLGEAFF
D: .; size: few; V: TRBV7-9; J: TRBJ2-1; DNA: TGTGCCAGCAGCCCTCCCTTAACGTTTGGTGAGCAGTTCTTC; CDR3: CASSPPLTFGEQFF
D: TRBD2; size: .; V: TRBV4-3; J: TRBJ2-1; DNA: TGCGCCAGCAGCCCTCGAAGCGGGAGGGCCTATGAGCAGTTCTTC; CDR3: CASSPRSGRAYEQFF
D: TRBD2; size: many; V: TRBV4-3; J: TRBJ2-2; DNA: TGCGCCAGCAGCCGAGGGACTAGCGGGAGTTACACCGGGGAGCTGTTTTTT; CDR3: CASSRGTSGSYTGELFF
D: TRBD1; size: few; V: TRBV11-2; J: TRBJ1-6; DNA: TGTGCCAGCAGCGACTCCGGGACAGGACTTTTTGGGTATAATTCACCCCTCCACTTT; CDR3: CASSDSGTGLFGYNSPLHF
D: .; size: few; V: TRBV19; J: TRBJ2-5; DNA: TGTGCCAGTAGTATTAGTTACCAAGAGACCCAGTACTTC; CDR3: CASSISYQETQYF
D: .; size: .; V: TRBV7-6; J: TRBJ1-3; DNA: TGTGCCAGCAGCTTAGAAGCGGGAAACACCATATATTTT; CDR3: CASSLEAGNTIYF
D: .; size: .; V: TRBV6-5; J: TRBJ2-1; DNA: TGTGCCAGCAGTTACGTCGGACCGAATGAGCAGTTCTTC; CDR3: CASSYVGPNEQFF
D: TRBD1; size: .; V: TRBV12-3/TRBV12-4; J: TRBJ1-1; DNA: TGTGCCAGCAGTTTTGGGTCAGGGGGTACCACTGAAGCTTTCTTT; CDR3: CASSFGSGGTTEAFF
D: .; size: .; V: TRBV12-3/TRBV12-4; J: TRBJ1-6; DNA: TGTGCCAGCAGTTTACCTAAATTACCCCTCCACTTT; CDR3: CASSLPKLPLHF
D: TRBD1; size: many; V: TRBV7-2; J: TRBJ1-2; DNA: TGTGCCAGCAGCTCGACATTTTCCGGGACAGGGGATGGCTACACCTTC; CDR3: CASSSTFSGTGDGYTF
D: TRBD2; size: .; V: TRBV2; J: TRBJ2-3; DNA: TGTGCCAGCAGCCAAGGGGGGACTAGCTTGTCTTCCGATACGCAGTATTTT; CDR3: CASSQGGTSLSSDTQYF
D: TRBD2; size: .; V: TRBV20-1; J: TRBJ2-2; DNA: TGCAGTGCTACGAAAGCGGGAGGGCCCACCGGGGAGCTGTTTTTT; CDR3: CSATKAGGPTGELFF
D: .; size: .; V: TRBV5-1; J: TRBJ1-5; DNA: TGCGCCAGCAGCCGCTGGGGAGGGAATCAGCCCCAGCATTTT; CDR3: CASSRWGGNQPQHF
D: TRBD2; size: .; V: TRBV7-2; J: TRBJ2-1; DNA: TGTGCCAGCAGCTTAGTTGGGACTAGCGGGAGCTCCTACAATGAGCAGTTCTTC; CDR3: CASSLVGTSGSSYNEQFF
D: .; size: .; V: TRBV20-1; J: TRBJ1-6; DNA: TGCAGTGCTCCGCCGGGACACCTTAATTCACCCCTCCACTTT; CDR3: CSAPPGHLNSPLHF
D: .; size: .; V: TRBV6-6; J: TRBJ1-1; DNA: TGTGCCAGCAGTTACCTGCATGCCACTGAAGCTTTCTTT; CDR3: CASSYLHATEAFF
D: TRBD1; size: .; V: TRBV4-1; J: TRBJ1-5; DNA: TGCGCCAGCAGCCAAGGGGCCTTGGGACAGGTGCTGAATCAGCCCCAGCATTTT; CDR3: CASSQGALGQVLNQPQHF
D: TRBD1; size: .; V: TRBV4-1; J: TRBJ2-5; DNA: TGCGCCAGCAGCCAGGCCTACGGGACAGGGGAAGAGACCCAGTACTTC; CDR3: CASSQAYGTGEETQYF
D: TRBD1; size: .; V: TRBV19; J: TRBJ1-3; DNA: TGTGCCAGTAGTATGGAGGGGGCAAGTGGAAACACCATATATTTT; CDR3: CASSMEGASGNTIYF
D: .; size: .; V: TRBV7-3; J: TRBJ2-2; DNA: TGTGCCAGCAGCTCCAATTATGCCGGGGAGCTGTTTTTT; CDR3: CASSSNYAGELFF
D: TRBD1; size: .; V: TRBV20-1; J: TRBJ2-1; DNA: TGCAGTGCTAGAGATCCGGGACAGGGGGCAAGCAATGAGCAGTTCTTC; CDR3: CSARDPGQGASNEQFF
D: TRBD1; size: .; V: TRBV19; J: TRBJ1-5; DNA: TGTGCCAGTAGTATAAGGGACAGGGGGCCGGGAAGCAATCAGCCCCAGCATTTT; CDR3: CASSIRDRGPGSNQPQHF
D: TRBD2; size: few; V: TRBV7-3; J: TRBJ2-5; DNA: TGTGCCAGCAGCTCCCTTGGCGGGAGAGAAGAGACCCAGTACTTC; CDR3: CASSSLGGREETQYF
D: .; size: .; V: TRBV7-9; J: TRBJ1-5; DNA: TGTGCCAGCAGCACGTCGGGGGATAGCAATCAGCCCCAGCATTTT; CDR3: CASSTSGDSNQPQHF
D: TRBD1; size: .; V: TRBV29-1; J: TRBJ1-2; DNA: TGCAGCGTTGGAACAGGGGATGGCTACACCTTC; CDR3: CSVGTGDGYTF
D: TRBD2; size: .; V: TRBV29-1; J: TRBJ2-1; DNA: TGCAGCGTCGGACTAGGTCTCGGTGAGCAGTTCTTC; CDR3: CSVGLGLGEQFF
D: .; size: .; V: TRBV10-3; J: TRBJ2-6; DNA: TGTGCCATCAGAGGCAGGGCGGAACCCGGGGCCAACGTCCTGACTTTC; CDR3: CAIRGRAEPGANVLTF
D: .; size: few; V: TRBV7-6; J: TRBJ2-3; DNA: TGTGCCAGCAGTAGGTTCCTCCTACGGGCAGATACGCAGTATTTT; CDR3: CASSRFLLRADTQYF
D: TRBD1; size: .; V: TRBV4-1; J: TRBJ2-5; DNA: TGCGCCAGCAGCCCCTCCGACAGGGGGGAAGAGACCCAGTACTTC; CDR3: CASSPSDRGEETQYF
D: TRBD2; size: many; V: TRBV11-2; J: TRBJ2-1; DNA: TGTGCCAGCAGCCCCCGAAGCGGGAGTTCGTACAATGAGCAGTTCTTC; CDR3: CASSPRSGSSYNEQFF
D: .; size: few; V: TRBV4-3; J: TRBJ2-1; DNA: TGCGCCAGCAGCCAAGACGGGGGAGGTGGGGGGAGCTGGGGCAATGAGCAGTTCTTC; CDR3: CASSQDGGGGGSWGNEQFF
D: TRBD2; size: .; V: TRBV5-1; J: TRBJ2-2; DNA: TGCGCCAGCAGCTCGGGACTAGCGGGAGTTCTGGACACCGGGGAGCTGTTTTTT; CDR3: CASSSGLAGVLDTGELFF
D: .; size: few; V: TRBV4-3; J: TRBJ2-1; DNA: TGCGCCAGCAGCCTAGACGGAGGGCGGGGCAATGAGCAGTTCTTC; CDR3: CASSLDGGRGNEQFF
D: TRBD2; size: .; V: TRBV11-3; J: TRBJ2-1; DNA: TGTGCCAGCAGCTTAAGGTCAAGCGGGACGAACAATGAGCAGTTCTTC; CDR3: CASSLRSSGTNNEQFF
D: TRBD2; size: few; V: TRBV4-3; J: TRBJ2-1; DNA: TGCGCCAGCAGCCAAGGTACTAGCGGGAGCCTCCTAAACTCCTACAATGAGCAGTTCTTC; CDR3: CASSQGTSGSLLNSYNEQFF
D: TRBD2; size: .; V: TRBV6-2/TRBV6-3; J: TRBJ2-1; DNA: TGTGCCAGCACGGCAAGGACTAGCGGGAGAGGGTCCTACAATGAGCAGTTCTTC; CDR3: CASTARTSGRGSYNEQFF
D: .; size: .; V: TRBV7-2; J: TRBJ2-2; DNA: TGTGCCAGCAGCTTAATTTTCACCGGGGAGCTGTTTTTT; CDR3: CASSLIFTGELFF
D: TRBD2; size: few; V: TRBV7-3; J: TRBJ2-1; DNA: TGTGCCAGCAGCCCCTCGGTTAGCGGGTACAATGAGCAGTTCTTC; CDR3: CASSPSVSGYNEQFF
D: .; size: .; V: TRBV6-5; J: TRBJ1-6; DNA: TGTGCCAGCAGAGGTACAGGGAATTCACCCCTCCACTTT; CDR3: CASRGTGNSPLHF
D: .; size: few; V: TRBV6-6; J: TRBJ1-5; DNA: TGTGCCAGCAGTTACCCCCCCCTGGGGTCAGGGCTCAGCAATCAGCCCCAGCATTTT; CDR3: CASSYPPLGSGLSNQPQHF
D: .; size: .; V: TRBV6-2/TRBV6-3; J: TRBJ2-1; DNA: TGTGCCAGCAGCAACACCGCTAGTGAGCAGTTCTTC; CDR3: CASSNTASEQFF
D: .; size: few; V: TRBV6-2/TRBV6-3; J: TRBJ1-5; DNA: TGTGCCAGCAGACCCCTCAATCAGCCCCAGCATTTT; CDR3: CASRPLNQPQHF
D: .; size: .; V: TRBV7-4; J: TRBJ1-1; DNA: TGTGCCAGCAGCCCTTCCCTTTTGAGTGCTTTCTTT; CDR3: CASSPSLLSAFF
D: .; size: many; V: TRBV7-8; J: TRBJ1-5; DNA: TGTGCCAGCAGCTTCGCCTTATGGGCCAGAGGCAATCAGCCCCAGCATTTT; CDR3: CASSFALWARGNQPQHF
D: .; size: few; V: TRBV24-1; J: TRBJ1-2; DNA: TGTGCCACCAGTGCCGCGGATAACTATGGCTACACCTTC; CDR3: CATSAADNYGYTF
D: .; size: few; V: TRBV12-3/TRBV12-4; J: TRBJ1-1; DNA: TGTGCCAGCAAGACCGGGGGGCTGAACACTGAAGCTTTCTTT; CDR3: CASKTGGLNTEAFF
D: TRBD1; size: .; V: TRBV12-3/TRBV12-4; J: TRBJ1-4; DNA: TGTGCCAGCAGTTTGAGACAGGGAATTGGAAAACTGTTTTTT; CDR3: CASSLRQGIGKLFF
D: .; size: .; V: TRBV7-2; J: TRBJ2-5; DNA: TGTGCCAGCAGCTTAGTGACTAAACCGCTTGGGGAGACCCAGTACTTC; CDR3: CASSLVTKPLGETQYF
D: TRBD2; size: few; V: TRBV7-8; J: TRBJ2-1; DNA: TGTGCCAGCAGCTTAACATTTACTAGCGGGCACGAGCAGTTCTTC; CDR3: CASSLTFTSGHEQFF
D: TRBD1; size: few; V: TRBV5-6; J: TRBJ2-1; DNA: TGTGCCAGCAGCTTCCGGGACAGGGGTCGCAATGAGCAGTTCTTC; CDR3: CASSFRDRGRNEQFF
D: .; size: .; V: TRBV4-1; J: TRBJ2-2; DNA: TGCGCCAGCAGCCTTCTGGGGGAACACACCGGGGAGCTGTTTTTT; CDR3: CASSLLGEHTGELFF
D: .; size: .; V: TRBV27; J: TRBJ1-5; DNA: TGTGCCAGCAGTTTATTTAAGGACCATCAGCCCCAGCATTTT; CDR3: CASSLFKDHQPQHF
D: TRBD1; size: .; V: TRBV15; J: TRBJ1-5; DNA: TGTGCCACCAGCAGAGATTGGTCAGACCAGGGGGGGCCCCAGCATTTT; CDR3: CATSRDWSDQGGPQHF
D: .; size: .; V: TRBV2; J: TRBJ2-1; DNA: TGTGCCAGCAGTGAAGGGCAGGGCTGGGGCAATGAGCAGTTCTTC; CDR3: CASSEGQGWGNEQFF
D: .; size: .; V: TRBV7-6; J: TRBJ2-1; DNA: TGTGCCAGCAGTAGACAGTGGACTCACCTCTCGGGATTCGGTGAGCAGTTCTTC; CDR3: CASSRQWTHLSGFGEQFF
D: .; size: .; V: TRBV5-1; J: TRBJ2-1; DNA: TGCGCCAGCAGCTCCATCCCGAATGAGCAGTTCTTC; CDR3: CASSSIPNEQFF
D: .; size: .; V: TRBV6-5; J: TRBJ2-5; DNA: TGTGCCAGCAGTTCCCAGGGTCTGACCCAGTACTTC; CDR3: CASSSQGLTQYF